The 8 T cell receptor beta chains below all came from one sample that was sequenced in a study of T cell responses to AZD1222 COVID-19 vaccine. Here immunoSEQ multiplex PCR was the method, and the copy in TCRdb shows in-frame clones only, minus some. This sample has 160,000 or so clones, with 88% found just once. Material: peripheral blood, obtained after recovery from COVID-19. Receptors were obtained from an adult who had recovered from COVID-19.

About this clone: At one end the junction does not follow the germline gene, possibly because of a read error. This sequence joins TRBV5-6 and TRBJ2-2; the D gene is possibly TRBD1 (6 bases). In germline, CDR1 is SGHDT, CDR2 YYEEEE. This CDR3 has 14 residues. For the CDR3, the DNA is TGTGACAGCAGCAGTAACAGGGTCACCGGGGAGCTGTTTTTT. Encoded protein: CDSSSNRVTGELFF.

V usage is TRBV7-2 and J usage is TRBJ2-1; TRBD2 matches at 10 bases. Trimming cost V 5 bases and J 6 bases; bases outside gene matches: 7. CDR1 is SGHTA, CDR2 FQGNSA, per germline. The CDR3 is 15 residues long. The chain's CDR3 is CASSTRLAGINEQFF. The CDR3 coding sequence is TGTGCCAGCAGCACCCGACTAGCGGGTATCAATGAGCAGTTCTTC.

J is TRBJ1-4 and V is TRBV24-1; D may be TRBD1 (6 bases). The CDR3 length is 15 residues. With 7 bases removed from V and 6 bases from J, the gap between germline ends came to 17 bases. CDR1 is KGHDR and CDR2 is SFDVKD in the germline V gene. As DNA, the CDR3 is TGTGCCACCAGCCCAGGGGACACGGACCATGAAAAACTGTTTTTT. Translated: CATSPGDTDHEKLFF.

This chain uses TRBV10-3 with TRBJ1-2, with D tentatively TRBD1 (5 bases). V was pared by 8 bases and J by 7 bases, with 14 bases between. The germline gives CDR1 ENHRY, CDR2 SYGVKD. This CDR3 is 12 amino acids long. CDR3 sequence (DNA): TGTGCCATCGAGTCGGCAGGGTCTGGCTACACCTTC. Protein: CAIESAGSGYTF.

This chain joins TRBV25-1 and TRBJ1-1; D possibly corresponds to TRBD1 (5 bases). Trimming removed 0 bases from V and 4 bases from J, with 18 bases in between. The CDR3 loop spans 17 amino acids. In germline, CDR1 is MGHDK, CDR2 SYGVNS. CDR3 DNA sequence: TGTGCCAGCAGTGAATATCTTCCAGGGACGGGGGGCACTGAAGCTTTCTTT. Amino acids: CASSEYLPGTGGTEAFF.

This clone was seen once. V is TRBV12-5 and J is TRBJ1-1; 9 positions agree with TRBD1. Unmatched junction bases numbered 4, after V lost 4 bases and J lost 4 bases. This CDR3 has 14 amino acids. CDR1 LGHNT and CDR2 FRNRAP come from the germline V gene. The DNA of the CDR3 is TGTGCTAGTGGTTCCGACAGGGGGGGCACTGAAGCTTTCTTT. Translation: CASGSDRGGTEAFF.

This rearrangement joins TRBV29-1 to TRBJ2-3; D ambiguous. This CDR3 comprises 12 residues. CDR1 is SQVTM, CDR2 ANQGSEA, per germline. The V gene lost 6 bases and the J gene lost 1 base, with 8 bases spanning the gap. CDR3: CSVRVGTDTQYF. The CDR3 DNA sequence: TGCAGCGTAAGGGTCGGCACAGATACGCAGTATTTT.

V usage is TRBV29-1 and J usage is TRBJ1-2; 9 bases match TRBD1. Losses at the gene ends were 5 bases for V and 6 bases for J; bases not matched to a gene: 1. The germline V gene encodes CDR1 SQVTM and CDR2 ANQGSEA. The CDR3 is 11 amino acids. The CDR3 DNA sequence: TGCAGCGTTAGACAGGGGGATGGCTACACCTTC. Amino acids: CSVRQGDGYTF.